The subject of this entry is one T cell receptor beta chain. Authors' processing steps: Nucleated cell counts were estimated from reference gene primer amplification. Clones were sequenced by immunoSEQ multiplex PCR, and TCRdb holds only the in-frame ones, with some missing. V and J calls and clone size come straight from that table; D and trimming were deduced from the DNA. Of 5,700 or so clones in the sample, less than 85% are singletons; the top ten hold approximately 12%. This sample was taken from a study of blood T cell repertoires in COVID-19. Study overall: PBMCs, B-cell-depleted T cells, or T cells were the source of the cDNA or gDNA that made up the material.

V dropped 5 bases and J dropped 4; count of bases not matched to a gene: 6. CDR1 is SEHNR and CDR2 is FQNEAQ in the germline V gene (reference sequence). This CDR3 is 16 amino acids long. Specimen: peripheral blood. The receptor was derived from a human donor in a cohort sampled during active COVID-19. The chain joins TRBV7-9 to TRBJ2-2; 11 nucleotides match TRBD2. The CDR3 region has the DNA TGTGCCAGCAGCCCGGCTAGCGGGAGGACCACCGGGGAGCTGTTTTTT. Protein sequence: CASSPASGRTTGELFF.